This T cell receptor (beta chain) was profiled in a study of shared clonotypes between healthy human individuals. Study results and limitations: Sample collection involved blood only; tissue repertoires are likely different. An effect of sequencing depth on clonotype sharing among donors was expected.

Participating donors were healthy, HIV-negative adults free of recent acute infections or vaccinations. CD4+ cells were split into CD45RA+ naive and CD45RA-negative memory subsets. In regard to this clone: As yet, its antigen is unknown.

Libraries were prepared by immunoSEQ multiplex PCR; TCRdb keeps only in-frame clonotypes and omits some of them. The table shows 300,000 to 350,000 clones, with less than 85% occurring only once. The sequencing input was memory CD4+ T cells sorted from blood. This sample's subset: CD45RA-negative fraction. The sequence derives from a man aged 25-45 years in good health.

This CDR3 is CASSPPSGQGSEAFF. CDR3 sequence (DNA): TGTGCCAGCTCACCACCCTCGGGACAGGGCTCTGAAGCTTTCTTT. The chain employs TRBV18 and TRBJ1-1; 9 bases are a match to TRBD1. V dropped 0 bases and J dropped 6; count of bases not matched to a gene: 5. CDR1 KGHSH and CDR2 LQKENI come from the germline V gene. The CDR3 totals 15 residues.